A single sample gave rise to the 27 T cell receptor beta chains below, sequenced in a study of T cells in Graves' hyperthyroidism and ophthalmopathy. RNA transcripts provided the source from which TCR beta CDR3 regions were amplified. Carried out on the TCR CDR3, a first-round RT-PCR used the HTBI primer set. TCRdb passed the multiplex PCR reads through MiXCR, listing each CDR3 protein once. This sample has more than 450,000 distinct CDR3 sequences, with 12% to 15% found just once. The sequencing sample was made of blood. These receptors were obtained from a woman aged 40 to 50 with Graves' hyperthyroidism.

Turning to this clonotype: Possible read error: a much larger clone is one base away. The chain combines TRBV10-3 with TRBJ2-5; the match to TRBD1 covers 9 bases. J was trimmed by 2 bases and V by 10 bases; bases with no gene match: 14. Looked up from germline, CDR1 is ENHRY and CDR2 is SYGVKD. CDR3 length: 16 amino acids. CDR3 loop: CASGGKGQGWQETQYF. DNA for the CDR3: TGTGCCAGCGGAGGGAAAGGACAGGGGTGGCAAGAGACCCAGTACTTC.

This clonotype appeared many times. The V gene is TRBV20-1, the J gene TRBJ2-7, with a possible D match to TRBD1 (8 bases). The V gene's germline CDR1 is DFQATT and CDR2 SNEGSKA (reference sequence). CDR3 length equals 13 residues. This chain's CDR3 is CGYRGGRSYEQYF. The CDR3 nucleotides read TGCGGTTACAGGGGGGGAAGATCCTACGAGCAGTACTTC.

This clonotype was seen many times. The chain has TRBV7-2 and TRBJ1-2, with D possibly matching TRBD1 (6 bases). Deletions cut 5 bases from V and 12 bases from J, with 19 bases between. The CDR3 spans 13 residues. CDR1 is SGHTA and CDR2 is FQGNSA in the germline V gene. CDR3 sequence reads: CASSRDRQGSHTF. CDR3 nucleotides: TGTGCCAGCAGCCGAGACCGGCAGGGGAGCCACACCTTC.

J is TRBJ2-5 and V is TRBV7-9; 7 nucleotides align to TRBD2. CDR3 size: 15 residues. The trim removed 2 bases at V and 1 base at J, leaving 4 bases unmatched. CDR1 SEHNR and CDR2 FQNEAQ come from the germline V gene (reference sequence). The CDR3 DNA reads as TGTGCCAGCAGCTTATCTAGCGGCCTCCAAGAGACCCAGTACTTC. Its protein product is CASSLSSGLQETQYF.

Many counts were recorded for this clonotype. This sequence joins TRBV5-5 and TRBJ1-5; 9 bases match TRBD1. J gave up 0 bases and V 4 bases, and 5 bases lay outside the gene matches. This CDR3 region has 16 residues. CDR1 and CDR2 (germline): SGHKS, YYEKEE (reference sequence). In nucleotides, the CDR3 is TGTGCCAGCAGCCTAGGGACAGGGCGTAGCAATCAGCCCCAGCATTTT. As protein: CASSLGTGRSNQPQHF. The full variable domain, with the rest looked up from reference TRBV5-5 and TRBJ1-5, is DAGVTQSPTHLIKTRGQQVTLRCSPISGHKSVSWYQQVLGQGPQFIFQYYEKEERGRGNFPDRFSARQFPNYSSELNVNALLLGDSALYLCASSLGTGRSNQPQHFGDGTRLSIL.

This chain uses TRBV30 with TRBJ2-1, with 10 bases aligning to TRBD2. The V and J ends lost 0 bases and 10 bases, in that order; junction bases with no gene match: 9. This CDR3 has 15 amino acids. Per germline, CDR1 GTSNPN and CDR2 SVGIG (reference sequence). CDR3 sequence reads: CAWSVGLAGAREQFF. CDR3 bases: TGTGCCTGGAGTGTTGGGCTAGCGGGAGCGAGGGAGCAGTTCTTC. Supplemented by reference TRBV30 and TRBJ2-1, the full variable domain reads SQTIHQWPATLVQPVGSPLSLECTVEGTSNPNLYWYRQAAGRGLQLLFYSVGIGQISSEVPQNLSASRPQDRQFILSSKKLLLSDSGFYLCAWSVGLAGAREQFFGPGTRLTVL.

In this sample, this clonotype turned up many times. This CDR3 is CAISESGGRASYNEQFF. The CDR3 DNA reads TGTGCCATCAGTGAGTCAGGCGGGAGGGCCAGCTACAATGAGCAGTTCTTC. The J gene is TRBJ2-1, the V gene TRBV10-3; 9 bases map to TRBD2. With 0 bases clipped from V and 3 bases from J, the junction kept 6 bases outside the gene matches. The CDR3 sequence is 17 residues long. Germline V CDR1 and CDR2: ENHRY, SYGVKD.

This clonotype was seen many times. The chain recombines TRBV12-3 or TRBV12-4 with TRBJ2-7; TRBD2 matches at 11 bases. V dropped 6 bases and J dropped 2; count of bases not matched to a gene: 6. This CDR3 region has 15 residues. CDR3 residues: CASSLTSGGPYEQYF. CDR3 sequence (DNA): TGTGCCAGCAGCCTTACTAGCGGGGGACCCTACGAGCAGTACTTC.

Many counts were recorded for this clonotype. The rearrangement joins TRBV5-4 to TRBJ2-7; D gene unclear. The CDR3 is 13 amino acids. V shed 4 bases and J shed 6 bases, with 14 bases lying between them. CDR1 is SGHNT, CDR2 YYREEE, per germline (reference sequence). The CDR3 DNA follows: TGTGCCAGCAGCGACCTCCAAGGGCCCGAGCAGTACTTC. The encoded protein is CASSDLQGPEQYF.

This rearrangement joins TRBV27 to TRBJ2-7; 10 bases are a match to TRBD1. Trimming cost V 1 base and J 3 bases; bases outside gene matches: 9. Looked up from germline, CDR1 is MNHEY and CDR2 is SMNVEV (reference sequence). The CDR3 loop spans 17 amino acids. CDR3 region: CASSLWDPGQGYYEQYF. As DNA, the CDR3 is TGTGCCAGCAGTTTATGGGACCCGGGACAGGGGTACTACGAGCAGTACTTC.

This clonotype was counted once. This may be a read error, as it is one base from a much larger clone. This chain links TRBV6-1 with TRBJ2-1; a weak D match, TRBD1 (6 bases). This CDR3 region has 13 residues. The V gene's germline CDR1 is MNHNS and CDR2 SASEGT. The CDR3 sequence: CASRQSGDNEQSF. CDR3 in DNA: TGTGCCAGCCGACAATCCGGGGACAATGAGCAGTCCTTC.

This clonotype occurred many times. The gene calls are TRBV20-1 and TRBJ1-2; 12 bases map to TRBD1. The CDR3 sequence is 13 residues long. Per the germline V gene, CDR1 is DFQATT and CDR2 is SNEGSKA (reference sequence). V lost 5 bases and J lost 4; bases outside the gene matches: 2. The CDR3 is CSAGTGGAYGYTF. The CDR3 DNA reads TGCAGTGCTGGGACAGGGGGCGCCTATGGCTACACCTTC.

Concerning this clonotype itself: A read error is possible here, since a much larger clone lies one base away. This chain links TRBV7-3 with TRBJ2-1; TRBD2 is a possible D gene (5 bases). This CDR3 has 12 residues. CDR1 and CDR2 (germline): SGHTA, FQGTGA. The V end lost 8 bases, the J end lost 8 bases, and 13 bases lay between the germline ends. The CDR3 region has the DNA TGTGCCAGCGGGCGGGCGGACGATGAGCAGTTCTTC. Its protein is CASGRADDEQFF.

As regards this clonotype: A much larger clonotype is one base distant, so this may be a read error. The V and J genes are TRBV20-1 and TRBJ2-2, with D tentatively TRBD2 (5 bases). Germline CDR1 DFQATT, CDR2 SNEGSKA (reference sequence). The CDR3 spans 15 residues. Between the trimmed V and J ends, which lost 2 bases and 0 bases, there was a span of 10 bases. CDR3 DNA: TGCAGTGCTAGAACTAGGACCTCGAACACCGGGGAGCTGTTTTTT. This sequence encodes CSARTRTSNTGELFF.

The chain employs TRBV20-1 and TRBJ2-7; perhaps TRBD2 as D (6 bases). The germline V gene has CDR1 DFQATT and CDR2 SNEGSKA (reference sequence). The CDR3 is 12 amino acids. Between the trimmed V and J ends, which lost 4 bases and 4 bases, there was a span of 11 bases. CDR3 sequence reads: CSATGAGYEQYF. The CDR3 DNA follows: TGCAGTGCTACTGGGGCGGGATACGAGCAGTACTTC.

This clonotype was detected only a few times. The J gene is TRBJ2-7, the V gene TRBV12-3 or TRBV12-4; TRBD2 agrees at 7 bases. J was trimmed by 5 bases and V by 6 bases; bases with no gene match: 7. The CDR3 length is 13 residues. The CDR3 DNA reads TGTGCCAGCAGAATTCTGGGGGGGGACGAGCAGTACTTC. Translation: CASRILGGDEQYF.

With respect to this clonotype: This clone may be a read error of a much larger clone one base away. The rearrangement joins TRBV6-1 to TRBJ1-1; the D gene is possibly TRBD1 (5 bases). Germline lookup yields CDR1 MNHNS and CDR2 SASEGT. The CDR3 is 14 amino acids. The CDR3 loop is CAGSEEGRVTEAFF. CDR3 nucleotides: TGTGCCGGCAGTGAAGAGGGGAGGGTAACTGAAGCTTTCTTT.

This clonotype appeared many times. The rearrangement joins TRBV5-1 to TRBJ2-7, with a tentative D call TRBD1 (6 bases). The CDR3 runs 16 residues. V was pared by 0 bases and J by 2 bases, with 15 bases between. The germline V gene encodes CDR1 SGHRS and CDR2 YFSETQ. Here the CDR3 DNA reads TGCGCCAGCAGCTTGGCAGGCAGGGGTCCCCCCTACGAGCAGTACTTC. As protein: CASSLAGRGPPYEQYF.

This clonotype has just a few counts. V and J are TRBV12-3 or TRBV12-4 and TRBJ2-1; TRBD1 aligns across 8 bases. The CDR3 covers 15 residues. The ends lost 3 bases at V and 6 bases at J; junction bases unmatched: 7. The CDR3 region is CASSLPQGAFNEQFF. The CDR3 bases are TGTGCCAGCAGTTTGCCCCAGGGGGCCTTCAATGAGCAGTTCTTC.

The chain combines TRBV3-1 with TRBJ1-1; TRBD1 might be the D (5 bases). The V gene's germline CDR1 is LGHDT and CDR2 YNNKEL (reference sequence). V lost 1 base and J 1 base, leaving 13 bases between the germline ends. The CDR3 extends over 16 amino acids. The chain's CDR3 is CASSQGPGTGNTEAFF. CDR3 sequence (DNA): TGTGCCAGCAGCCAAGGTCCCGGGACGGGGAACACTGAAGCTTTCTTT.

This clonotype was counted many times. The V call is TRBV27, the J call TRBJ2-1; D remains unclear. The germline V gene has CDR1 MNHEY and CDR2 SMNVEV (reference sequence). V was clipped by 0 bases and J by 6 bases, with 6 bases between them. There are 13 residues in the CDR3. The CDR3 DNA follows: TGTGCCAGCAGTTTATCGACATTCAATGAGCAGTTCTTC. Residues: CASSLSTFNEQFF.

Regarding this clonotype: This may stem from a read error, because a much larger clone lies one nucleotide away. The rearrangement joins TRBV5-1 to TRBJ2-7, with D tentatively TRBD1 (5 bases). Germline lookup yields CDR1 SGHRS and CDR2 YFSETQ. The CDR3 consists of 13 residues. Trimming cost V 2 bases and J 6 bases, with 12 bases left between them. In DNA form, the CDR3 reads TGCGCCAGCAGCTTCCGACCTCAGGGCGAGCAGTACTTC. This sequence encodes CASSFRPQGEQYF.

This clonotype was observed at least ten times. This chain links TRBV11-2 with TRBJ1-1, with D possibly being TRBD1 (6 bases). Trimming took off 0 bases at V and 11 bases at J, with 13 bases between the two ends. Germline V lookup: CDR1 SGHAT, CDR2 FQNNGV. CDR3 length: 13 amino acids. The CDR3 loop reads CASSLDTGRTAFF. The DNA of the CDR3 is TGTGCCAGCAGCTTAGATACAGGGCGCACGGCTTTCTTT.

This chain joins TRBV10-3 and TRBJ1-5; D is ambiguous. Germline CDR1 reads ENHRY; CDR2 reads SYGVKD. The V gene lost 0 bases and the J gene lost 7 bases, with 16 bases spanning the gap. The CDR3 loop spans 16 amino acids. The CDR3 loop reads CAISESRGPSKQPQHF. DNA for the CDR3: TGTGCCATCAGTGAGTCTCGAGGCCCGTCTAAGCAGCCCCAGCATTTT.

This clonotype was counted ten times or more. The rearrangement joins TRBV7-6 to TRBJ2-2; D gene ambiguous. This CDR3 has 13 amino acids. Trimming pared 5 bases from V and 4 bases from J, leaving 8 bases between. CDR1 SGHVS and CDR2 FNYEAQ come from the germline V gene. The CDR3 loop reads CASSVISTGELFF. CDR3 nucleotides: TGTGCCAGCAGCGTAATAAGCACCGGGGAGCTGTTTTTT.

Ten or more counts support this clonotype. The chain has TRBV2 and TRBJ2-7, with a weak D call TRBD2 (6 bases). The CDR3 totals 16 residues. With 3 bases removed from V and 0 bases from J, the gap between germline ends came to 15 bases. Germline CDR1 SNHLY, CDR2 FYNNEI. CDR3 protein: CASSDHVGLGSYEQYF. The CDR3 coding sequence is TGTGCCAGCAGTGATCATGTGGGACTGGGCTCCTACGAGCAGTACTTC.

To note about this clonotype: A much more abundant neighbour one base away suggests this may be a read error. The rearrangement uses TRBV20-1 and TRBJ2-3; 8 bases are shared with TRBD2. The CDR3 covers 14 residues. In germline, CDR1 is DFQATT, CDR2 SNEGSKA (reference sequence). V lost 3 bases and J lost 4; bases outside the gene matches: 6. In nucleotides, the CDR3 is TGCAGTGCTAGGTCCCTAGCGGGCCCAGATACGCAGTATTTT. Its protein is CSARSLAGPDTQYF.